This TCR beta chain was sequenced during a study of shared clonotypes between healthy human individuals. In regard to this clone: Its antigen is undetermined.

The input for sorted-subset replicate PCRs was around 210 ng DNA, tens of thousands of T cell genomes. TCRdb's copy holds only in-frame clones and misses some; the assay was immunoSEQ multiplex PCR. Of 950,000 to 1,100,000 clones in the sample, roughly 75% were seen once. The study, taken as a whole, reports: Naive subsets typically showed greater estimated richness than memory subsets. With few donors, the genetic and exposure-history diversity represented was limited. It was only blood that was sampled, and tissue repertoires likely differ.

V lost 7 bases and J 4 bases, leaving 13 bases between the germline ends. The CDR3 runs 14 residues. Germline V gives CDR1 SGHDN, CDR2 FVKESK. The chain joins TRBV14 to TRBJ1-4, with D possibly matching TRBD1 (5 bases). The sequence was collected from a man aged 18-30 years in good health. Sequenced material: memory CD4+ T cells sorted from blood. Subset defined: CD45RA-negative fraction. This CDR3 is CASNSGQINEKLFF. As DNA, the CDR3 is TGTGCCAGCAATTCGGGGCAGATTAATGAAAAACTGTTTTTT.